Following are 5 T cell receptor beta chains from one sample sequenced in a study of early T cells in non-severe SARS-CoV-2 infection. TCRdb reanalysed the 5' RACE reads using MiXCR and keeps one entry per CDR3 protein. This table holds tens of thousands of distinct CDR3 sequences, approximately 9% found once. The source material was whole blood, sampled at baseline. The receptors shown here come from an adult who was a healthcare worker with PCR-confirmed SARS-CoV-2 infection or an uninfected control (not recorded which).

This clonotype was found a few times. CDR3 nucleotide sequence: TGCGCCAGCAGCTTGGACGGCAGCCAAGAGACCCAGTACTTC. Its protein is CASSLDGSQETQYF. This chain joins TRBV5-1 and TRBJ2-5, with unresolved D. Trimming stripped 0 bases from V and 1 base from J, with 7 bases between. The CDR3 is made up of 14 amino acids. Germline CDR1 SGHRS, CDR2 YFSETQ.

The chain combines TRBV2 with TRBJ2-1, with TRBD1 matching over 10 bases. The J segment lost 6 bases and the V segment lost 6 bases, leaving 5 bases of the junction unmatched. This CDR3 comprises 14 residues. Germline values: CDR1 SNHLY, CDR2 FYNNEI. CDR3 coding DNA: TGTGCCAGCAGACCCGGGACAGGGGTCAATGAGCAGTTCTTC. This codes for CASRPGTGVNEQFF.

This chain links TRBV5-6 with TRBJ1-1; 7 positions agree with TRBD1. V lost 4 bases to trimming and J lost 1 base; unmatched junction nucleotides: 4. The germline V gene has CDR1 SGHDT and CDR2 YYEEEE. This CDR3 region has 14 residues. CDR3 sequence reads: CASSRGQANTEAFF. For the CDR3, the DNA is TGTGCCAGCAGCCGAGGACAGGCGAACACTGAAGCTTTCTTT.

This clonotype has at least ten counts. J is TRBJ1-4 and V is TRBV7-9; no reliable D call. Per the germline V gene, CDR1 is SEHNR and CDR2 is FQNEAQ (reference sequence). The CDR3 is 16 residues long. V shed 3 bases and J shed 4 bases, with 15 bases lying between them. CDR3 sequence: CASSLVPGFSNEKLFF. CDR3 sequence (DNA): TGTGCCAGCAGCTTGGTGCCGGGGTTCAGTAATGAAAAACTGTTTTTT.

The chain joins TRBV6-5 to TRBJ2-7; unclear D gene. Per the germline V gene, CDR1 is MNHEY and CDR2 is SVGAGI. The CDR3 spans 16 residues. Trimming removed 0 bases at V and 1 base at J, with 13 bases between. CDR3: CASSYSNTDASYEQYF. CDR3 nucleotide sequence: TGTGCCAGCAGTTACTCGAATACGGACGCATCCTACGAGCAGTACTTC.